The clone carrying this TCR beta chain was counted a single time. Its specificity is unknown. Sequenced by immunoSEQ multiplex PCR; TCRdb stores in-frame clones only, minus some. Among about 280,000 clones listed, 88% were seen once. V dropped 8 bases and J dropped 4 bases, with 20 bases sitting between them. This CDR3 is built from 15 residues. Germline loops: CDR1 MNHEY, CDR2 SVGAGI. The source of the sample is a study of cytomegalovirus exposure and HLA in healthy donors. Study-level results: Rarity held for most TCR sequences, but there were some public TCRs that occurred in many donors. For cytomegalovirus status, the classifier reportedly gave diagnoses with high specificity and sensitivity. According to a subsequent analysis, TCR clusters from the first cohort were inclined to appear together in the 110 or so validation repertoires.

The chain uses TRBV6-5 and TRBJ1-2, with D possibly TRBD1 on 6 matching bases. The receptor comes from a woman aged 18-29 years in good health and CMV-seronegative. Sequenced: PBMCs. The CDR3 loop is CASASRPDRSYGYTF. As DNA, the CDR3 is TGTGCCAGCGCCTCACGACCTGACAGGTCCTATGGCTACACCTTC.